Each of the 14 T cell receptor beta chains below was sequenced from the same sample in a study of blood T cell repertoires in COVID-19. Clones were read by immunoSEQ multiplex PCR, and TCRdb kept only the in-frame ones, dropping some. The sample has around 170,000 clones, less than 85% seen once. The sequencing input was peripheral blood. These receptors were obtained from a woman of 80 years or more with acute or convalescent COVID-19.

This rearrangement joins TRBV30 to TRBJ1-2; weak D call: TRBD1 (6 bases). The V gene's germline CDR1 is GTSNPN and CDR2 SVGIG (reference sequence). There are 13 residues in the CDR3. V dropped 2 bases and J dropped 7 bases, with 14 bases sitting between them. As DNA, the CDR3 is TGTGCCTGGAGTCAGACAGGCCGGAGTGGCTACACCTTC. This encodes CAWSQTGRSGYTF.

This chain uses TRBV28 with TRBJ2-7; a possible D gene is TRBD2 (6 bases). Trimming removed 7 bases at V and 9 bases at J, with 16 bases between. Germline lookup yields CDR1 MDHEN and CDR2 SYDVKM. The CDR3 extends over 12 amino acids. Written as DNA, the CDR3 is TGTGCCAGCACCACACCCCCCGGGGGGCAGTACTTC. This sequence encodes CASTTPPGGQYF.

The J gene is TRBJ2-1, the V gene TRBV7-2, with TRBD2 matching over 10 bases. Germline loops: CDR1 SGHTA, CDR2 FQGNSA. V was pared by 6 bases and J by 9 bases, with 8 bases of the junction left unmatched. There are 14 residues in the CDR3. CDR3 nucleotide sequence: TGTGCCAGCAGTCGACTAGCGGGTCTGGGTGAGCAGTTCTTC. It yields the protein CASSRLAGLGEQFF.

This chain joins TRBV7-2 and TRBJ2-1, with 8 bases aligning to TRBD2. J lost 9 bases, V lost 1 base, and 11 bases had no gene match. The germline CDR1 and CDR2 sequences are SGHTA and FQGNSA. This CDR3 has 16 amino acids. CDR3: CASSLVASGSKSEQFF. DNA of the CDR3: TGTGCCAGCAGCTTAGTTGCAAGCGGGAGCAAGTCTGAGCAGTTCTTC.

With regard to this clone: Other DNA sequences of this sample code for an identical CDR3. The V call is TRBV19, the J call TRBJ2-6; perhaps TRBD2 as D (5 bases). V gave up 2 bases and J gave up 4 bases, with 9 bases separating them. The CDR3 spans 15 residues. CDR1 LNHDA and CDR2 SQIVND come from the germline V gene (reference sequence). The CDR3 here is CASSIRGSGANVLTF. The DNA of the CDR3 is TGTGCCAGTAGTATACGGGGATCCGGGGCCAACGTCCTGACTTTC.

This clone was recorded once. The V gene is TRBV2, the J gene TRBJ2-6, with 8 bases aligning to TRBD1. The ends lost 4 bases at V and 2 bases at J; junction bases unmatched: 4. CDR3 size: 16 residues. Germline V gene sequence: CDR1 SNHLY, CDR2 FYNNEI. CDR3 protein: CASSVQGAPGANVLTF. The DNA for the CDR3 is TGTGCCAGCAGTGTTCAGGGGGCGCCTGGGGCCAACGTCCTGACTTTC.

This clone was observed a few times. The chain is built from TRBV3-1 (or the pseudogene TRBV3-2) and TRBJ1-2; the D is unclear. The CDR3 has 16 amino acids. The germline V and J ends were trimmed by 3 bases and 0 bases, with 14 bases remaining between them. CDR1 LGHDT and CDR2 YNNKEL come from the germline V gene (reference sequence). The CDR3 nucleotides read TGTGCCAGCAGCCACTCCAGTCTGCGGGCTAACTATGGCTACACCTTC. Translated, it gives CASSHSSLRANYGYTF.

The gene calls are TRBV11-2 and TRBJ2-1, with TRBD1 matching 7 bases. Germline-derived CDR1 and CDR2 are SGHAT and FQNNGV. CDR3 size: 15 residues. With 6 bases clipped from V and 4 bases from J, the junction kept 9 bases outside the gene matches. CDR3 sequence: CASRPAGTAYNEQFF. CDR3 DNA: TGTGCCAGCAGACCCGCCGGGACAGCGTACAATGAGCAGTTCTTC.

The chain combines TRBV7-3 with TRBJ2-3; TRBD2 agrees at 12 bases. Trimming cost V 7 bases and J 4 bases; bases outside gene matches: 9. CDR3 size: 16 residues. The germline V gene encodes CDR1 SGHTA and CDR2 FQGTGA. CDR3: CASTQLAGGGADTQYF. As DNA, the CDR3 is TGTGCCAGCACCCAACTAGCGGGAGGAGGGGCAGATACGCAGTATTTT.

The count of this clone is one. V and J are TRBV28 and TRBJ2-4; D not resolved. CDR3 length: 14 amino acids. V lost 4 bases, J lost 9 bases, and 16 bases lay in between. Germline loops: CDR1 MDHEN, CDR2 SYDVKM. CDR3 sequence: CASSSPVYLSIQYF. The CDR3 DNA is TGTGCCAGCAGTTCCCCCGTCTATTTGAGCATTCAGTACTTC.

The V gene is TRBV6-2 or TRBV6-3, the J gene TRBJ2-5; 8 positions match TRBD2. The CDR3 sequence is 15 residues long. The germline CDR1 and CDR2 sequences are MNHEY and SVGEGT. The V segment lost 5 bases and the J segment 1 base; nucleotides outside the gene matches: 6. The CDR3 sequence is CASSVGAGGQETQYF. CDR3 sequence (DNA): TGTGCCAGCAGTGTGGGCGCGGGAGGCCAAGAGACCCAGTACTTC.

This clone has a handful of counts. This sequence joins TRBV27 and TRBJ2-3; unclear D gene. This CDR3 spans 15 amino acids. Per germline, CDR1 MNHEY and CDR2 SMNVEV (reference sequence). V was trimmed by 7 bases and J by 3 bases, leaving 17 bases between them. This chain's CDR3 is CASTLRPDGTDTQYF. The CDR3 DNA reads TGTGCCAGCACCCTGCGGCCAGACGGTACAGATACGCAGTATTTT.

The chain employs TRBV4-2 and TRBJ2-5; 11 bases map to TRBD2. This CDR3 has 17 residues. V dropped 0 bases and J dropped 4; count of bases not matched to a gene: 7. Germline V gene sequence: CDR1 LGHNA, CDR2 YNFKEQ. The CDR3 is CASSQDFSGRARETQYF. CDR3 bases: TGTGCCAGCAGCCAAGATTTTAGCGGGAGGGCCCGAGAGACCCAGTACTTC.

Written as DNA, the CDR3 is TGCAGCGTTTCCCGGACTAGCGGGTACAATGAGCAGTTCTTC. It is translated as CSVSRTSGYNEQFF. This chain uses TRBV29-1 with TRBJ2-1; TRBD2 matches 11 bases. From germline, CDR1 is SQVTM and CDR2 ANQGSEA. The CDR3 sequence is 14 residues long. Unmatched junction bases numbered 4, after V lost 5 bases and J lost 4 bases.